This entry describes one T cell receptor beta chain. Method: immunoSEQ multiplex PCR; TCRdb's copy keeps in-frame clones and lacks some. The table lists about 4,600 clones, roughly 60% of them singletons, with 22% in the top ten. Treatment meaning: randomized to nivolumab then ipilimumab (arm A) or the reverse (arm B). Sorted cells were live CD3+CD8+, lacking CD19 and CD56, from PBMCs. Germline CDR1 reads MGHRA; CDR2 reads YSYEKL. V was trimmed by 1 base and J by 4 bases, leaving 13 bases between them. This CDR3 region has 15 residues. The data were taken from a study of sequential checkpoint blockade in melanoma. Study overall: After both sequences, patients received maintenance nivolumab.

This clonotype was obtained from a human donor with melanoma. The source was CD8+ T cells sorted from blood (inferred from file names), collected from a patient given nivolumab and ipilimumab in sequence. J is TRBJ1-1 and V is TRBV4-1; no reliable D call. Here the CDR3 reads CASSQAQFAGTEAFF. CDR3 coding DNA: TGCGCCAGCAGCCAAGCACAGTTCGCCGGCACTGAAGCTTTCTTT.